The rows below give T cell receptor beta chains drawn from one sample of a study of blood T cell repertoires in COVID-19. The protocol was immunoSEQ multiplex PCR, while the TCRdb copy is restricted to in-frame clones and leaves out a portion. The sample includes about 200,000 clones, around 80% of them seen just once. The sequenced sample consisted of peripheral blood. The receptor source for this set is a woman aged 35 to 49 with acute or convalescent COVID-19. CDR3s include the opening cysteine and the closing phenylalanine or tryptophan. A D gene is named only where the DNA matches it firmly. Some rows have no size entry. The others give once, few or many, or a class for an expanded clone.

abundance: few; j_gene: TRBJ2-1; d_gene: .; v_gene: TRBV30; CDR3nt: TGTGCCTGGAGTAAGCGGCTCTTCAATGAGCAGTTCTTC; CDR3aa: CAWSKRLFNEQFF
abundance: .; j_gene: TRBJ2-1; d_gene: TRBD2; v_gene: TRBV7-8; CDR3nt: TGTGCCAGCAGCTTACGAAACGGGGGGGACAACAATGAGCAGTTCTTC; CDR3aa: CASSLRNGGDNNEQFF
abundance: .; j_gene: TRBJ1-2; d_gene: .; v_gene: TRBV7-8; CDR3nt: TGTGCCACCGGGGGGGGAGATGGCTACACCTTC; CDR3aa: CATGGGDGYTF
abundance: .; j_gene: TRBJ1-3; d_gene: .; v_gene: TRBV13; CDR3nt: TGTGCCAGCAGCTTTAATGGACAGTGGGACTCTGGAAACACCATATATTTT; CDR3aa: CASSFNGQWDSGNTIYF
abundance: .; j_gene: TRBJ1-1; d_gene: TRBD1; v_gene: TRBV9; CDR3nt: TGTGCCAGCAGCGTAGGAGCAGGGGGCTACACTGAAGCTTTCTTT; CDR3aa: CASSVGAGGYTEAFF
abundance: .; j_gene: TRBJ2-1; d_gene: .; v_gene: TRBV24-1; CDR3nt: TGTGCCACCCTCGCAGGAAATGGCTACAATGAGCAGTTCTTC; CDR3aa: CATLAGNGYNEQFF
abundance: .; j_gene: TRBJ1-6; d_gene: .; v_gene: TRBV5-1; CDR3nt: TGCGCCAGCAGCTTGAAACAGGGTTACGGTTCACCCCTCCACTTT; CDR3aa: CASSLKQGYGSPLHF
abundance: .; j_gene: TRBJ1-3; d_gene: .; v_gene: TRBV19; CDR3nt: TGTGCCAGTCGTACAGGGTCCCCTCCTGGAAACACCATATATTTT; CDR3aa: CASRTGSPPGNTIYF
abundance: .; j_gene: TRBJ1-5; d_gene: .; v_gene: TRBV29-1; CDR3nt: TGCAGCGCTATCCTCACGGGGGGGCAGCCCCAGCATTTT; CDR3aa: CSAILTGGQPQHF
abundance: .; j_gene: TRBJ2-1; d_gene: .; v_gene: TRBV24-1; CDR3nt: TGTGCCACCAGTGATCTCGGTGAGCAGTTCTTC; CDR3aa: CATSDLGEQFF
abundance: few; j_gene: TRBJ2-3; d_gene: TRBD2; v_gene: TRBV6-6; CDR3nt: TGTGCCAGCAGTTTCAAGACTAGCGGGGGTAGGGATACGCAGTATTTT; CDR3aa: CASSFKTSGGRDTQYF
abundance: .; j_gene: TRBJ2-2; d_gene: TRBD2; v_gene: TRBV5-1; CDR3nt: TGCGCCAGCAGTTTGAGGACTAGCGGGGGCCTGAACACCGGGGAGCTGTTTTTT; CDR3aa: CASSLRTSGGLNTGELFF
abundance: .; j_gene: TRBJ1-3; d_gene: .; v_gene: TRBV13; CDR3nt: TGTGCCAGCAGCCCGACAGGACCTGATGGAAACACCATATATTTT; CDR3aa: CASSPTGPDGNTIYF
abundance: .; j_gene: TRBJ1-2; d_gene: .; v_gene: TRBV19; CDR3nt: TGTGCCAGTAGTATTGACGGGATACTCAACTATGGCTACACCTTC; CDR3aa: CASSIDGILNYGYTF
abundance: .; j_gene: TRBJ1-6; d_gene: .; v_gene: TRBV5-1; CDR3nt: TGCGCCAGCAGCTTGGCCAGGCTCGGGAATAATTCACCCCTCCACTTT; CDR3aa: CASSLARLGNNSPLHF
abundance: .; j_gene: TRBJ1-1; d_gene: .; v_gene: TRBV30; CDR3nt: TGTGCCTGGAGTGGGCGGGGGAAAGCTTTCTTT; CDR3aa: CAWSGRGKAFF
abundance: .; j_gene: TRBJ1-1; d_gene: .; v_gene: TRBV4-3; CDR3nt: TGCGCCAGCAGCCAAGCGGCGGGCCGGAACACTGAAGCTTTCTTT; CDR3aa: CASSQAAGRNTEAFF
abundance: .; j_gene: TRBJ2-1; d_gene: TRBD2; v_gene: TRBV14; CDR3nt: TGTGCCAGCAGCCCCCGGACTAGCGGGAGGAACTACAATGAGCAGTTCTTC; CDR3aa: CASSPRTSGRNYNEQFF
abundance: .; j_gene: TRBJ1-1; d_gene: .; v_gene: TRBV6-5; CDR3nt: TGTGCCAGCATCCAAGGGGGCACTGAAGCTTTCTTT; CDR3aa: CASIQGGTEAFF
abundance: .; j_gene: TRBJ1-5; d_gene: .; v_gene: TRBV30; CDR3nt: TGTGCCTGGCCTAAGTGGGGGGGCTCATATAGCAATCAGCCCCAGCATTTT; CDR3aa: CAWPKWGGSYSNQPQHF
abundance: .; j_gene: TRBJ1-6; d_gene: .; v_gene: TRBV20-1; CDR3nt: TGCAGTGCCCGACAACAGGAATCCCTCCACTTT; CDR3aa: CSARQQESLHF
abundance: .; j_gene: TRBJ2-1; d_gene: .; v_gene: TRBV18; CDR3nt: TGTGCCAGCTCACCAGAGACCTACAATGAGCAGTTCTTC; CDR3aa: CASSPETYNEQFF
abundance: .; j_gene: TRBJ1-1; d_gene: .; v_gene: TRBV12-3/TRBV12-4; CDR3nt: TGTGCCAGCAGTTTCGGCACTGAAGCTTTCTTT; CDR3aa: CASSFGTEAFF
abundance: .; j_gene: TRBJ1-6; d_gene: TRBD1; v_gene: TRBV2; CDR3nt: TGTGCCACGACACCCGGGACAGTAAATTCACCCCTCCACTTT; CDR3aa: CATTPGTVNSPLHF
abundance: .; j_gene: TRBJ2-3; d_gene: TRBD2; v_gene: TRBV27; CDR3nt: TGTGCCAGCAGCACCGGGACTAGGGTCCACTTT; CDR3aa: CASSTGTRVHF
abundance: once; j_gene: TRBJ2-1; d_gene: .; v_gene: TRBV4-3; CDR3nt: TGCGCCAGCAGCCGGCAAGTTGAAGCGGAGACCTCCTACAATGAGCAGTTCTTC; CDR3aa: CASSRQVEAETSYNEQFF
abundance: .; j_gene: TRBJ2-7; d_gene: .; v_gene: TRBV4-2; CDR3nt: TGTGCCAGCAGCCCCACTAGCTTCGACGAGCAGTACTTC; CDR3aa: CASSPTSFDEQYF
abundance: .; j_gene: TRBJ1-5; d_gene: .; v_gene: TRBV12-5; CDR3nt: TGTGCTAGTGGCCCAAGCAATCAGCCCCAGCATTTT; CDR3aa: CASGPSNQPQHF
abundance: .; j_gene: TRBJ1-1; d_gene: .; v_gene: TRBV6-5; CDR3nt: TGTGCCAGCAGAGCCTCAGGGCCGGTCACTGAAGCTTTCTTT; CDR3aa: CASRASGPVTEAFF
abundance: .; j_gene: TRBJ2-7; d_gene: TRBD1; v_gene: TRBV7-9; CDR3nt: TGTGCCAGCAGCCCGTCCGGGACAGGATCCTACGAGCAGTACTTC; CDR3aa: CASSPSGTGSYEQYF
abundance: .; j_gene: TRBJ2-7; d_gene: TRBD2; v_gene: TRBV2; CDR3nt: TGTGCCACCCGACGAGAGCGGGGGGAAACCTACGAGCAGTACTTC; CDR3aa: CATRRERGETYEQYF
abundance: .; j_gene: TRBJ2-7; d_gene: .; v_gene: TRBV5-8; CDR3nt: TGTGCCAGCAGCGACTATCTCCGGACAGCAACATACGAGCAGTACTTC; CDR3aa: CASSDYLRTATYEQYF
abundance: .; j_gene: TRBJ1-2; d_gene: TRBD1; v_gene: TRBV19; CDR3nt: TGTGCCAGTAGAGCTGCCGTGGGACAGCACTATGGCTACACCTTC; CDR3aa: CASRAAVGQHYGYTF
abundance: .; j_gene: TRBJ2-7; d_gene: .; v_gene: TRBV7-2; CDR3nt: TGTGCCAGCAGCTTAGTCAGGCTCTACGAGCAGTACTTC; CDR3aa: CASSLVRLYEQYF
abundance: .; j_gene: TRBJ1-1; d_gene: .; v_gene: TRBV30; CDR3nt: TGTGCCTGGGGCACCCGGGGTGATTTTGGATGGAGGATGAACACTGAAGCTTTCTTT; CDR3aa: CAWGTRGDFGWRMNTEAFF
abundance: .; j_gene: TRBJ1-5; d_gene: .; v_gene: TRBV29-1; CDR3nt: TGCAGCGTTGTTTTGGGGCCGGCCCAGCATTTT; CDR3aa: CSVVLGPAQHF
abundance: few; j_gene: TRBJ2-7; d_gene: TRBD1; v_gene: TRBV5-6; CDR3nt: TGTGCCAGCAGACGAAGGACAGGGACAGGTCCCTTATACGAGCAGTACTTC; CDR3aa: CASRRRTGTGPLYEQYF
abundance: .; j_gene: TRBJ2-1; d_gene: .; v_gene: TRBV30; CDR3nt: TGTGCCTGGAGCGAACAGCATGAGCAGTTCTTC; CDR3aa: CAWSEQHEQFF
abundance: once; j_gene: TRBJ2-3; d_gene: .; v_gene: TRBV7-8; CDR3nt: TGTGCCAGCAGCTTAGGATTTGGCAGCACAGATACGCAGTATTTT; CDR3aa: CASSLGFGSTDTQYF
abundance: .; j_gene: TRBJ2-2; d_gene: .; v_gene: TRBV7-2; CDR3nt: TGTGCCAGCAGCTTAATAATCTCTTCAGGGGGGGAGCTGTTTTTT; CDR3aa: CASSLIISSGGELFF
abundance: few; j_gene: TRBJ2-3; d_gene: .; v_gene: TRBV4-3; CDR3nt: TGCGCCAGCAGCCAAAGGGGGTATCCAGATACGCAGTATTTT; CDR3aa: CASSQRGYPDTQYF
abundance: .; j_gene: TRBJ1-2; d_gene: .; v_gene: TRBV23-1; CDR3nt: TGCGCCAGCAGTCGCTCCGTATACCAGAACTATGGCTACACCTTC; CDR3aa: CASSRSVYQNYGYTF
abundance: once; j_gene: TRBJ2-7; d_gene: TRBD1; v_gene: TRBV5-1; CDR3nt: TGCGCCAGCAGCTTGAACAGGGGACGCGAGCAGTACTTC; CDR3aa: CASSLNRGREQYF
abundance: .; j_gene: TRBJ2-7; d_gene: TRBD1; v_gene: TRBV18; CDR3nt: TGTGCCAGCTCACCCCCACAGGGGGCAAGCTACGAGCAGTACTTC; CDR3aa: CASSPPQGASYEQYF
abundance: .; j_gene: TRBJ2-2; d_gene: TRBD2; v_gene: TRBV10-3; CDR3nt: TGTGCCATCAGTGAGTCGAGCGGGGGGACCGGGGAGCTGTTTTTT; CDR3aa: CAISESSGGTGELFF
abundance: .; j_gene: TRBJ1-2; d_gene: TRBD1; v_gene: TRBV3-1/TRBV3-2; CDR3nt: TGTGCCAGCAGCCTCCACCCGGACAGGGACTATGGCTACACCTTC; CDR3aa: CASSLHPDRDYGYTF
abundance: .; j_gene: TRBJ2-7; d_gene: .; v_gene: TRBV4-1; CDR3nt: TGCGCCAGCAGCCAAGAGGGAGCCCGCTCCTACGAGCAGTACTTC; CDR3aa: CASSQEGARSYEQYF
abundance: .; j_gene: TRBJ2-3; d_gene: TRBD2; v_gene: TRBV10-2; CDR3nt: TGCGCCAGCAGTGAGTGGGGGGGAACAGATACGCAGTATTTT; CDR3aa: CASSEWGGTDTQYF
abundance: .; j_gene: TRBJ1-2; d_gene: .; v_gene: TRBV19; CDR3nt: TGTGCCAGTAGTATCTTCGCCCGGGGTTCAGCTAACTATGGCTACACCTTC; CDR3aa: CASSIFARGSANYGYTF
abundance: .; j_gene: TRBJ1-2; d_gene: .; v_gene: TRBV6-5; CDR3nt: TGTGCCAGCAGTTACTCGGCAGGTGGTTATGGCTACACCTTC; CDR3aa: CASSYSAGGYGYTF
abundance: .; j_gene: TRBJ2-7; d_gene: TRBD1; v_gene: TRBV2; CDR3nt: TGCGCCAGCACCCACCGGGACAGTTCTTACTACGAGCAGTACTTC; CDR3aa: CASTHRDSSYYEQYF
abundance: .; j_gene: TRBJ2-5; d_gene: TRBD1; v_gene: TRBV4-1; CDR3nt: TGCGCCAGCAGCCCGAACGGACAGGGGGAAGAGACCCAGTACTTC; CDR3aa: CASSPNGQGEETQYF
abundance: once; j_gene: TRBJ1-4; d_gene: TRBD1; v_gene: TRBV12-5; CDR3nt: TGTGCTAGTGGTTTGGTACTTTCGGACAGGGCCTTCGAAAAACTGTTTTTT; CDR3aa: CASGLVLSDRAFEKLFF
abundance: .; j_gene: TRBJ2-6; d_gene: .; v_gene: TRBV6-5; CDR3nt: TGTGCCAGCACTCTGAGGATTGGGGCCAACGTCCTGACTTTC; CDR3aa: CASTLRIGANVLTF
abundance: .; j_gene: TRBJ1-2; d_gene: .; v_gene: TRBV12-3/TRBV12-4; CDR3nt: TGTGCCAGCAGTAAACAGGAGACATATGGCTACACCTTC; CDR3aa: CASSKQETYGYTF